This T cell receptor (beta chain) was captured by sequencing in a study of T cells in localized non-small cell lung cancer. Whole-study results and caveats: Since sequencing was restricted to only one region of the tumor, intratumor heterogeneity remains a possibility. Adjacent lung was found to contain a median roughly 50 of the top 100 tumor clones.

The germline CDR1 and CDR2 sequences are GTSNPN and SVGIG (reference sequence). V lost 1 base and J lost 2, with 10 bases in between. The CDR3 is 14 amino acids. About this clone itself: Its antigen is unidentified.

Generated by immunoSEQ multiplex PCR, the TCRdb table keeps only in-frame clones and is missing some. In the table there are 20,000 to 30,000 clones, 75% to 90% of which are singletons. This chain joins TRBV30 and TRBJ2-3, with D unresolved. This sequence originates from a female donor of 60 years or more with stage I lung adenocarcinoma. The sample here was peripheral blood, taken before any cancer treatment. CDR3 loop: CAWSANLHTDTQYF. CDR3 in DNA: TGTGCCTGGAGTGCGAACCTTCACACAGATACGCAGTATTTT.